These 32 T cell receptor beta chains share one sample of origin, sequenced in a study of CD8 T cells in ankylosing spondylitis. TCRdb recomputed calls from the 5' RACE reads with MiXCR, one row per CDR3 protein. The sample records about 240,000 distinct CDR3 sequences, under 30% being singletons. Material: blood, either unsorted or a sorted T cell fraction (not recorded which). All receptors come from a male donor with ankylosing spondylitis or in good health (not recorded which).

This clonotype was seen repeatedly, ten times or more. The chain is built from TRBV11-2 and TRBJ1-1; D is unresolved. Trimming removed 3 bases from V and 7 bases from J, with 12 bases in between. Germline V gene lookup returns CDR1 SGHAT and CDR2 FQNNGV. CDR3 length: 13 residues. The CDR3 spells CASSFAATVEAFF. In DNA form, the CDR3 reads TGTGCCAGCAGCTTCGCTGCTACGGTTGAAGCTTTCTTT.

The chain recombines TRBV20-1 with TRBJ1-1; possible D gene TRBD1, 5 bases. The CDR3 has 14 residues. Trimming stripped 4 bases from V and 3 bases from J, with 15 bases between. Germline CDR1 DFQATT, CDR2 SNEGSKA (reference sequence). CDR3: CSATGAGSDTEAFF. CDR3 in DNA: TGCAGTGCTACCGGGGCGGGGTCGGACACTGAAGCTTTCTTT.

This clonotype was recorded many times. The chain has TRBV18 and TRBJ2-7, with 7 bases aligning to TRBD1. With V trimmed by 0 bases and J by 2 bases, 4 bases remained unmatched. Per germline, CDR1 KGHSH and CDR2 LQKENI. The CDR3 is made up of 15 amino acids. DNA for the CDR3: TGTGCCAGCTCACCACCATTTGGACAGGCCTACGAGCAGTACTTC. This encodes CASSPPFGQAYEQYF. The whole variable domain, filled in from reference TRBV18 and TRBJ2-7, reads NAGVMQNPRHLVRRRGQEARLRCSPMKGHSHVYWYRQLPEEGLKFMVYLQKENIIDESGMPKERFSAEFPKEGPSILRIQQVVRGDSAAYFCASSPPFGQAYEQYFGPGTRLTVT.

This clonotype appeared a few times. The chain's CDR3 is CSARDLGLAGDNTGELFF. CDR3 nucleotide sequence: TGCAGTGCTAGAGATTTGGGACTAGCGGGCGATAACACCGGGGAGCTGTTTTTT. V and J are TRBV20-1 and TRBJ2-2, with 12 bases that match TRBD2. There are 18 residues in the CDR3. The V gene's germline CDR1 is DFQATT and CDR2 SNEGSKA (reference sequence). J was trimmed by 2 bases and V by 0 bases; bases with no gene match: 7.

This clonotype was counted at least ten times. The chain joins TRBV7-9 to TRBJ2-7, with 10 nucleotides matching TRBD2. Trimming cost V 3 bases and J 9 bases; bases outside gene matches: 8. CDR3 length equals 14 residues. CDR1 SEHNR and CDR2 FQNEAQ come from the germline V gene (reference sequence). CDR3 residues: CASSFGTSEPRQYF. CDR3 DNA: TGTGCCAGCAGCTTTGGGACTAGCGAGCCCAGGCAGTACTTC.

This clonotype was detected only a few times. This chain joins TRBV10-3 and TRBJ2-2; a weak D match, TRBD1 (5 bases). V dropped 8 bases and J dropped 8 bases, with 12 bases sitting between them. The CDR3 covers 12 residues. Germline CDR1 ENHRY, CDR2 SYGVKD. The CDR3 region has the DNA TGTGCCATCGCATACAGGCCGGGGGAGCTGTTTTTT. Translation gives CAIAYRPGELFF.

The chain employs TRBV20-1 and TRBJ2-5; D not resolved. Per germline, CDR1 DFQATT and CDR2 SNEGSKA (reference sequence). This CDR3 region has 13 residues. Trimming took off 1 base at V and 5 bases at J, with 11 bases between the two ends. Here the CDR3 DNA reads TGCAGTGCTAGAGTCGGAGACTTGGAGACCCAGTACTTC. Its protein product is CSARVGDLETQYF.

This clonotype was observed at least ten times. The J gene is TRBJ2-1, the V gene TRBV29-1, with 10 nucleotides matching TRBD2. The CDR3 consists of 14 residues. Per germline, CDR1 SQVTM and CDR2 ANQGSEA. V lost 6 bases to trimming and J lost 5 bases; unmatched junction nucleotides: 7. CDR3: CSVQKRGGHNEQFF. CDR3 bases: TGCAGCGTCCAAAAGCGGGGGGGCCACAATGAGCAGTTCTTC.

This clonotype has a count of ten or more. Compared with germline, one end of the junction differs, possibly owing to a read error. The rearrangement uses TRBV7-7 and TRBJ2-1, with D hard to call. This CDR3 contains 13 residues. CDR1 is SSHAT, CDR2 FNYEAQ, per germline (reference sequence). CDR3 coding DNA: TGTGCTAGCAGCTTAGAGGTGGGCAATGAGCAGTTCTTC. Protein: CASSLEVGNEQFF.

This rearrangement joins TRBV6-1 to TRBJ2-2; a weak D match, TRBD1 (6 bases). Trimming took 5 bases from V and 4 from J, leaving 14 bases between them. The V gene's germline CDR1 is MNHNS and CDR2 SASEGT. The CDR3 loop spans 15 amino acids. The CDR3 DNA is TGTGCCAGCAGTCCCAGGGGAAGGGTCACCGGGGAGCTGTTTTTT. It codes for CASSPRGRVTGELFF.

The V call is TRBV19, the J call TRBJ1-1, with D hard to call. The CDR3 is 14 amino acids. Germline V gene sequence: CDR1 LNHDA, CDR2 SQIVND (reference sequence). Trimming cost V 6 bases and J 10 bases, with 21 bases left between them. DNA of the CDR3: TGTGCCAGTAGCCCCTCGGGCGGCCGAACGCGAGCTTTCTTT. The encoded protein is CASSPSGGRTRAFF.

J is TRBJ1-3 and V is TRBV20-1; unclear D gene. The CDR3 has 11 residues. Germline loops: CDR1 DFQATT, CDR2 SNEGSKA (reference sequence). The V gene lost 4 bases and the J gene lost 2 bases, with 3 bases spanning the gap. CDR3 nucleotide sequence: TGCAGTGCTAAACCTGGAAACACCATATATTTT. Translated: CSAKPGNTIYF.

The genes are TRBV20-1 and TRBJ2-3; weak D call: TRBD2 (5 bases). The V gene lost 3 bases and the J gene lost 3 bases, with 10 bases spanning the gap. This CDR3 spans 13 amino acids. Per germline, CDR1 DFQATT and CDR2 SNEGSKA (reference sequence). The CDR3 region is CSARDSQTDTQYF. The CDR3 nucleotides read TGCAGTGCTAGGGACTCACAGACAGATACGCAGTATTTT.

CDR3 DNA sequence: TGTGCCAGCAGTTTTGGGTCGCGAGACGAGCAGTACTTC. Protein product: CASSFGSRDEQYF. V usage is TRBV12-3 or TRBV12-4 and J usage is TRBJ2-7, with unresolved D. This CDR3 has 13 residues. V was shortened by 3 bases and J by 5 bases, with 11 bases between the two germline ends.

This clonotype was counted a single time. CDR3 bases: TGCAGTGCCCCAAGGGGTAGCGGGGAGCTGTTTTTT. Translating it yields CSAPRGSGELFF. This sequence joins TRBV20-1 and TRBJ2-2; possibly TRBD1 for D (5 bases). The CDR3 has 12 residues. V dropped 6 bases and J dropped 7 bases, with 12 bases sitting between them. The germline V gene has CDR1 DFQATT and CDR2 SNEGSKA (reference sequence).

This chain links TRBV6-1 with TRBJ2-6; D gene ambiguous. The V end was cut by 6 bases, the J end by 0 bases, with 12 bases between. The germline V gene encodes CDR1 MNHNS and CDR2 SASEGT. The CDR3 consists of 16 residues. CDR3: CASSPPRSSGANVLTF. CDR3 coding DNA: TGTGCCAGCAGCCCCCCCAGGAGCTCTGGGGCCAACGTCCTGACTTTC.

This sequence joins TRBV5-1 and TRBJ2-1; TRBD1 matches 8 bases. The CDR3 contains 13 residues. With V trimmed by 4 bases and J by 8 bases, 5 bases remained unmatched. The germline V gene has CDR1 SGHRS and CDR2 YFSETQ. The CDR3 region has the DNA TGCGCCAGCAGCCCGGACAGGGAGGATGAGCAGTTCTTC. It yields the protein CASSPDREDEQFF.

This clonotype has ten or more counts. This rearrangement joins TRBV9 to TRBJ2-7, with a tentative D call TRBD1 (5 bases). Germline V gives CDR1 SGDLS, CDR2 YYNGEE. This CDR3 spans 13 amino acids. Between the trimmed V and J ends, which lost 0 bases and 7 bases, there was a span of 11 bases. The CDR3 loop reads CASSVVQGGEQYF. The CDR3 coding sequence is TGTGCCAGCAGCGTAGTCCAGGGTGGGGAGCAGTACTTC.

This chain connects TRBV12-3 or TRBV12-4 to TRBJ2-1; tentatively, D is TRBD2 (6 bases). The CDR3 has 13 residues. Trimming left V 5 bases short and J 9 bases short, with 14 bases between. The CDR3 loop is CASSPRTRGEQFF. DNA for the CDR3: TGTGCCAGCAGTCCAAGGACGCGGGGTGAGCAGTTCTTC.

The rearrangement links TRBV27 to TRBJ2-1; D ambiguous. This CDR3 has 14 residues. Germline-derived CDR1 and CDR2 are MNHEY and SMNVEV (reference sequence). Trimming shortened V by 3 bases and J by 2 bases, and 8 bases separated the two germline ends. The CDR3 nucleotides read TGTGCCAGCAGTTTTGAAGCAACCTACAATGAGCAGTTCTTC. Translating gives CASSFEATYNEQFF.

This rearrangement joins TRBV2 to TRBJ2-1; 9 bases align to TRBD2. Unmatched junction bases numbered 4, after V lost 5 bases and J lost 5 bases. The CDR3 loop spans 14 amino acids. Germline CDR1 and CDR2: SNHLY and FYNNEI. The CDR3 spells CASSRASGDNEQFF. CDR3 nucleotides: TGTGCCAGCAGTAGGGCTAGCGGGGACAATGAGCAGTTCTTC.

This clonotype has only a few counts. This chain joins TRBV12-3 or TRBV12-4 and TRBJ2-1; 14 bases map to TRBD2. The CDR3 totals 14 residues. Unmatched junction bases numbered 7, after V lost 6 bases and J lost 12 bases. The CDR3 nucleotides read TGTGCCAGCAGCCCGGTGGGGACTAGCGGGGGGCAGTTCTTC. Amino acids: CASSPVGTSGGQFF.

This clonotype was seen only a few times. J is TRBJ1-2 and V is TRBV5-1, with D possibly matching TRBD1 (5 bases). Trimming left V 4 bases short and J 7 bases short, with 20 bases between. Germline-derived CDR1 and CDR2 are SGHRS and YFSETQ. The CDR3 extends over 15 amino acids. The CDR3 spells CASSNQDTRLGGYTF. The CDR3 coding sequence is TGCGCCAGCAGCAATCAGGACACCAGATTGGGTGGCTACACCTTC.

This clonotype was detected ten times or more. The gene calls are TRBV12-3 or TRBV12-4 and TRBJ2-7, with D maybe TRBD1 (6 bases). Trimming left V 8 bases short and J 7 bases short, with 18 bases between. The CDR3 spans 13 residues. The CDR3 nucleotides are TGTGCCAGCGGTGAGGGGGTATCGGGGGAGCAGTACTTC. This sequence encodes CASGEGVSGEQYF.

This chain uses TRBV20-1 with TRBJ1-5; 10 nucleotides line up with TRBD1. This CDR3 region has 13 residues. Germline CDR1 reads DFQATT; CDR2 reads SNEGSKA (reference sequence). The trim removed 6 bases at V and 7 bases at J, leaving 6 bases unmatched. In nucleotides, the CDR3 is TGCAGTGCGTCCGGGACAGGGGCCCAGCCCCAGCATTTT. Translating it yields CSASGTGAQPQHF.

This clonotype was counted between two and nine times. V gene TRBV29-1 combines with J gene TRBJ2-5; TRBD2 is a possible D gene (5 bases). Germline lookup yields CDR1 SQVTM and CDR2 ANQGSEA. Trimming took off 4 bases at V and 9 bases at J, with 12 bases between the two ends. The CDR3 runs 11 residues. The CDR3 region has the DNA TGCAGCGTTGGAGCGGCGGACGCCCAGTACTTC. It codes for CSVGAADAQYF.

The chain links TRBV20-1 to TRBJ2-1; 12 positions agree with TRBD2. The CDR3 extends over 14 amino acids. The V segment lost 5 bases and the J segment 4 bases; nucleotides outside the gene matches: 3. The germline CDR1 and CDR2 sequences are DFQATT and SNEGSKA (reference sequence). This CDR3 reads CSADTSGGYNEQFF. The CDR3 DNA is TGCAGTGCTGATACTAGCGGGGGGTACAATGAGCAGTTCTTC.

This clonotype was observed many times. The CDR3: CSVEEAHYGYTF. The CDR3 nucleotides are TGCAGCGTTGAAGAGGCGCACTATGGCTACACCTTC. V is TRBV29-1 and J is TRBJ1-2; D ambiguous. CDR1 SQVTM and CDR2 ANQGSEA come from the germline V gene. CDR3 length: 12 amino acids. The V end was cut by 0 bases, the J end by 3 bases, with 5 bases between.

The J gene is TRBJ1-2, the V gene TRBV10-3; D remains unclear. Trimming took off 0 bases at V and 4 bases at J, with 18 bases between the two ends. The germline V gene encodes CDR1 ENHRY and CDR2 SYGVKD. CDR3 length: 17 residues. CDR3 region: CAISESSVGGVGYGYTF. The CDR3 bases are TGTGCCATCAGTGAGTCATCGGTTGGAGGAGTTGGCTATGGCTACACCTTC.

This clonotype has a count of ten or more. This rearrangement joins TRBV28 to TRBJ1-5, with D perhaps matching TRBD1 (5 bases). The V and J ends lost 3 bases and 2 bases respectively, with 8 bases between them. The CDR3 contains 14 residues. CDR1 is MDHEN, CDR2 SYDVKM, per germline. The CDR3 DNA reads TGTGCCAGCAGTTTGACAGCCCGCAATCAGCCCCAGCATTTT. It yields the protein CASSLTARNQPQHF.

The rearrangement uses TRBV2 and TRBJ2-1, with a tentative D call TRBD1 (5 bases). CDR1 is SNHLY and CDR2 is FYNNEI in the germline V gene. Deletions cut 7 bases from V and 8 bases from J, with 18 bases between. The CDR3 sequence is 14 residues long. The CDR3 DNA is TGTGCCAGCAATAGTCCACAGGTTTTTTATGAGCAGTTCTTC. It codes for CASNSPQVFYEQFF. Filled out from reference TRBV2 and TRBJ2-1, the complete variable domain reads EPEVTQTPSHQVTQMGQEVILRCVPISNHLYFYWYRQILGQKVEFLVSFYNNEISEKSEIFDDQFSVERPDGSNFTLKIRSTKLEDSAMYFCASNSPQVFYEQFFGPGTRLTVL.

This clonotype has more than one count but fewer than ten. The rearrangement joins TRBV20-1 to TRBJ2-3; a weak D match, TRBD1 (6 bases). CDR1 and CDR2 from the germline V gene are DFQATT and SNEGSKA (reference sequence). V was trimmed by 6 bases and J by 1 base, leaving 17 bases between them. The CDR3 contains 15 residues. CDR3 coding DNA: TGCAGTGCCCTCCCTTTAGGGGGTGGCACAGATACGCAGTATTTT. This codes for CSALPLGGGTDTQYF.